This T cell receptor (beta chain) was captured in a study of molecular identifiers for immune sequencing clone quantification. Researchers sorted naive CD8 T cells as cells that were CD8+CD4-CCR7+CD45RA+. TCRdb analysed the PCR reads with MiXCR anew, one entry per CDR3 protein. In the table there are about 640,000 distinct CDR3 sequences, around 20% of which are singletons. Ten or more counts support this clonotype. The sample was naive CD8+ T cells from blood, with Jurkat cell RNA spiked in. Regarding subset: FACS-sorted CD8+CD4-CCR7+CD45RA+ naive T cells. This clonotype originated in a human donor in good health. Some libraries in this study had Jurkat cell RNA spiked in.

For the CDR3, the DNA is TGTGCCAGCAGCTTAGGGGCCCGCTCCTACGAGCAGTACTTC. It specifies CASSLGARSYEQYF. This chain connects TRBV7-9 to TRBJ2-7; D is undetermined. V was cut by 1 base and J by 0 bases, with 7 bases left in between. The CDR3 is made up of 14 amino acids. In germline, CDR1 is SEHNR, CDR2 FQNEAQ (reference sequence).